Detailed here is one T cell receptor beta chain. With V trimmed by 6 bases and J by 2 bases, 7 bases remained unmatched. The CDR3 has 14 amino acids. CDR1 and CDR2 from the germline V gene are MNHNY and SVGAGI (reference sequence). Using immunoSEQ multiplex PCR, the repertoire was profiled, and TCRdb retains in-frame clones only, with some absent. The sample consists of about 73,000 clones, roughly 90% of them appearing once. This specimen belongs to a study of control samples from healthy donors and cancer patients. The receptor's source is a woman aged 50 to 60 in good health. The rearrangement joins TRBV6-6 to TRBJ2-7, with 7 bases matching TRBD2. Input material: blood. The CDR3 reads CASSPLAGPYEQYF. CDR3 bases: TGTGCCAGCAGCCCTTTAGCGGGCCCCTACGAGCAGTACTTC.